The 10 T cell receptor beta chains reported below all come from one sample, sequenced in a study of PD-1 blockade in classical Hodgkin lymphoma. The table came from immunoSEQ multiplex PCR; TCRdb's copy has only in-frame clones and leaves some out. This sample has under 20,000 clones; 82% occur once, and the top ten carry about 28%. Autologous stem cell transplantation was followed by relapse in every patient, and brentuximab vedotin exposure varied. Sample: peripheral blood mononuclear cells (PBMCs), taken before the second cycle of nivolumab. The receptors derive from a human donor with classical Hodgkin lymphoma.

DNA for the CDR3: TGTGCCAGCAGCCAGGAAGCCCCCGGCGCGGGAGATTCACCCCTCCACTTT. Encoded protein: CASSQEAPGAGDSPLHF. The gene calls are TRBV4-2 and TRBJ1-6; D gene uncertain. The CDR3 has 17 amino acids. Trimming removed 3 bases at V and 8 bases at J, with 20 bases between. Looked up from germline, CDR1 is LGHNA and CDR2 is YNFKEQ.

The V and J genes are TRBV10-3 and TRBJ2-5, with D possibly matching TRBD2 (6 bases). Trimming took off 10 bases at V and 2 bases at J, with 20 bases between the two ends. The CDR3 has 15 amino acids. Germline V gene sequence: CDR1 ENHRY, CDR2 SYGVKD. The CDR3 here is CATARAGGRQETQYF. The CDR3 nucleotides are TGTGCCACCGCTCGGGCCGGGGGACGACAAGAGACCCAGTACTTC.

This clone has only one observation. This chain joins TRBV5-4 and TRBJ1-1; D uncertain. V lost 2 bases and J lost 5, with 10 bases in between. Germline values: CDR1 SGHNT, CDR2 YYREEE (reference sequence). The CDR3 extends over 13 amino acids. This CDR3 reads CASSFRVGTEAFF. The DNA for the CDR3 is TGTGCCAGCAGCTTTCGGGTAGGGACTGAAGCTTTCTTT. Together with reference TRBV5-4 and TRBJ1-1, the CDR3 gives the full variable domain: ETGVTQSPTHLIKTRGQQVTLRCSSQSGHNTVSWYQQALGQGPQFIFQYYREEENGRGNFPPRFSGLQFPNYSSELNVNALELDDSALYLCASSFRVGTEAFFGQGTRLTVV.

This clone was seen only a few times. The chain uses TRBV29-1 and TRBJ2-4; no firm D call. Germline CDR1 reads SQVTM; CDR2 reads ANQGSEA. This CDR3 comprises 11 residues. V lost 7 bases, J lost 9 bases, and 13 bases lay in between. The chain's CDR3 is CSGVVLGIQYF. DNA for the CDR3: TGCAGCGGGGTAGTCCTGGGCATTCAGTACTTC.

The chain combines TRBV18 with TRBJ2-1, with a tentative D call TRBD1 (7 bases). The germline V gene has CDR1 KGHSH and CDR2 LQKENI. The CDR3 runs 17 residues. The V end was cut by 5 bases, the J end by 2 bases, with 19 bases between. The CDR3 protein is CASSTGGGIGTYNEQFF. In DNA, the CDR3 is TGTGCCAGCTCAACAGGAGGGGGCATAGGGACCTACAATGAGCAGTTCTTC.

CDR3 coding DNA: TGTGCCAGCAGCTTAGAAAGCGGTCAAAGGTACTTC. Protein product: CASSLESGQRYF. This sequence joins TRBV7-2 and TRBJ2-7, with D possibly being TRBD2 (5 bases). Trimming cost V 1 base and J 12 bases, with 13 bases left between them. The CDR3 spans 12 residues. The germline CDR1 and CDR2 sequences are SGHTA and FQGNSA.

This chain joins TRBV7-9 and TRBJ1-4, with 8 bases that match TRBD1. Trimming cost V 5 bases and J 0 bases; bases outside gene matches: 5. The CDR3 is 16 residues long. CDR1 and CDR2 from the germline V gene are SEHNR and FQNEAQ (reference sequence). The CDR3 spells CASSRDRLATNEKLFF. CDR3 in DNA: TGTGCCAGCAGCCGGGACAGGCTTGCAACTAATGAAAAACTGTTTTTT. The full variable domain, its missing parts supplied by reference TRBV7-9 and TRBJ1-4, is DTGVSQNPRHKITKRGQNVTFRCDPISEHNRLYWYRQTLGQGPEFLTYFQNEAQLEKSRLLSDRFSAERPKGSFSTLEIQRTEQGDSAMYLCASSRDRLATNEKLFFGSGTQLSVL.

The CDR3 spells CASSEALSGTLLANVLTF. CDR3 DNA sequence: TGTGCCAGCAGTGAAGCGCTTAGCGGGACGCTCCTAGCCAACGTCCTGACTTTC. The V and J genes are TRBV6-1 and TRBJ2-6; 8 positions agree with TRBD2. V dropped 0 bases and J dropped 7; count of bases not matched to a gene: 11. Germline CDR1 and CDR2: MNHNS and SASEGT. The CDR3 length is 18 residues.

The chain carries TRBV6-1 and TRBJ2-7; 11 nucleotides match TRBD2. J was trimmed by 4 bases and V by 7 bases; bases with no gene match: 9. Per the germline V gene, CDR1 is MNHNS and CDR2 is SASEGT. The CDR3 contains 15 residues. Here the CDR3 reads CASTSTSGAAYEQYF. CDR3 DNA: TGTGCCAGCACCTCGACTAGCGGGGCGGCGTACGAGCAGTACTTC.

This chain joins TRBV7-2 and TRBJ2-3, with D perhaps matching TRBD1 (6 bases). V lost 5 bases to trimming and J lost 4 bases, with 16 bases between them. The CDR3 runs 15 residues. Germline loops: CDR1 SGHTA, CDR2 FQGNSA. The CDR3 region has the DNA TGTGCCAGCAGCCCCTTTCCCAGGGGTCCAGATACGCAGTATTTT. It yields the protein CASSPFPRGPDTQYF. The variable domain in full, with the rest retrieved from reference TRBV7-2 and TRBJ2-3, is GAGVSQSPSNKVTEKGKDVELRCDPISGHTALYWYRQSLGQGLEFLIYFQGNSAPDKSGLPSDRFSAERTGGSVSTLTIQRTQQEDSAVYLCASSPFPRGPDTQYFGPGTRLTVL.